This record concerns one TCR beta chain sequence. Its antigen remains unidentified. This sample is drawn from a study of identical twins. A universal primer binding site was introduced by template switching. The final cDNA contained unique molecular identifiers. TCRdb reprocessed the 5' RACE reads with MiXCR, giving one entry per CDR3 protein. Of roughly 250,000 distinct CDR3 sequences listed, roughly 7% are singletons. Deletions cut 3 bases from V and 7 bases from J, with 16 bases between. Germline V gene lookup returns CDR1 SGDLS and CDR2 YYNGEE. CDR3 length: 15 amino acids. Study results and limitations: Recombination models fit unrelated individuals' TCR alpha sharing but underestimated twins'.

The same data also went into a second study, on yellow fever vaccine responses in identical twins.

The chain has TRBV9 and TRBJ2-2, with D possibly called TRBD1 or TRBD2 (5 bases each). The sample comprised memory (CD45RO+) T cells sorted from blood. The TCR comes from a woman aged 18-30 years in good health. The CDR3, as DNA: TGTGCCAGCAGCGCGATACAGGTCCGGGGCGGGGAGCTGTTTTTT. Protein: CASSAIQVRGGELFF.